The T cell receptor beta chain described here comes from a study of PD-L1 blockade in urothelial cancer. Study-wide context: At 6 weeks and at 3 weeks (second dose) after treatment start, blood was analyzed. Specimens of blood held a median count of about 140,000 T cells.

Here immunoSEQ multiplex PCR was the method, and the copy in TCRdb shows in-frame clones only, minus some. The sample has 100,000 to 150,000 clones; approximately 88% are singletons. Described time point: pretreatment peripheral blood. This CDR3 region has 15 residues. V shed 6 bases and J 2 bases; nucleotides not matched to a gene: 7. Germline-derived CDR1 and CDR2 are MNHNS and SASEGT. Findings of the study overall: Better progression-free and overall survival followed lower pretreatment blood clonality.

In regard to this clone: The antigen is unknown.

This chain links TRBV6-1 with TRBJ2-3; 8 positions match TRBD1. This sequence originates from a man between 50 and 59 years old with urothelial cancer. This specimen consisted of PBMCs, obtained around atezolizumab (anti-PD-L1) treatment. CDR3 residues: CASRATGALTDTQYF. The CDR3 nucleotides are TGTGCCAGCAGAGCGACAGGGGCCCTCACAGATACGCAGTATTTT.